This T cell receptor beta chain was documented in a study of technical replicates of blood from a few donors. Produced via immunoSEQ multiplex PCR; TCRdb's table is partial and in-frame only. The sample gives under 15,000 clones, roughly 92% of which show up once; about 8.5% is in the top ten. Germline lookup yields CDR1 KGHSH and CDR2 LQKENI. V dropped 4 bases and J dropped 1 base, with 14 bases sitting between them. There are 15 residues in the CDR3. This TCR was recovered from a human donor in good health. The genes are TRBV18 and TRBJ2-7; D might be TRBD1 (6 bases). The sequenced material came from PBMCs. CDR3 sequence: CASSLGGSSSYEQYF. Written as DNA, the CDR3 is TGTGCCAGCTCACTTGGGGGCTCGTCTTCCTACGAGCAGTACTTC.